The clone carrying this T cell receptor (beta chain) appeared once. The record originates from a study of CD8 T cells in Susac syndrome. Each multiple sclerosis control was a treatment-naive patient with relapsing-remitting disease that was either stable or active. While CD8+ and CD4+ T cells were isolated negatively, TEMRA cells were enriched by FACS. The RNA input was about 0.5 to 1 ug, and it was reverse transcribed with random hexamers. Amplification of TCR beta CDR3 spanned 54 Vbeta and 13 Jbeta via immunoSEQ multiplex PCR. Each CDR3 protein gets one entry after TCRdb re-called the immunoSEQ multiplex PCR reads with MiXCR. The top ten clones hold 0.095% of a sample with a few hundred thousand distinct CDR3 sequences, about 95% of them seen once. This receptor was obtained from a human donor with multiple sclerosis. Material for sequencing was CD4+ T cells from PBMCs.

CDR3 in DNA: TGCAGCGTCGCCGGACTAGCGGGAGGTATCTACAATGAGCAGTTCTTC. Its protein is CSVAGLAGGIYNEQFF. V usage is TRBV29-1 and J usage is TRBJ2-1, with 14 positions matching TRBD2. Trimming cost V 6 bases and J 3 bases; bases outside gene matches: 7. Germline loops: CDR1 SQVTM, CDR2 ANQGSEA. The length of the CDR3 is 16 residues.